This TCR beta chain was recovered during a study of CD8+ T cells in alopecia areata. Treatment reported: oral pan-JAK inhibitor, 5-10 mg twice daily. The sorting of PBMCs gave CD4+ and CD8+ T cells. The CDR3 contains 15 residues. CDR1 is PRHDT and CDR2 is FYEKMQ in the germline V gene (reference sequence). V lost 4 bases and J lost 2; bases outside the gene matches: 5. After isolation, RNA underwent reverse transcription to generate cDNA as the sequencing template. Some clones are missing from TCRdb's copy, which holds only in-frame ones; the method was immunoSEQ multiplex PCR. This sample has over 100,000 clones, with approximately 54% found just once.

This TCR was recovered from a human donor with alopecia areata. The source material was CD8+ T cells sorted from blood, sampled at week 24, from a patient treated with tofacitinib. This chain joins TRBV13 and TRBJ1-2, with 9 bases identical to TRBD1. DNA for the CDR3: TGTGCCAGCAGCTCAAAGGGGACAGGGAACTATGGCTACACCTTC. Protein sequence: CASSSKGTGNYGYTF. Full variable domain (rest looked up from reference TRBV13 and TRBJ1-2): AAGVIQSPRHLIKEKRETATLKCYPIPRHDTVYWYQQGPGQDPQFLISFYEKMQSDKGSIPDRFSAQQFSDYHSELNMSSLELGDSALYFCASSSKGTGNYGYTFGSGTRLTVV.